The 23 T cell receptor beta chains below all came from one sample that was sequenced in a study of cytomegalovirus exposure and HLA in healthy donors. It was with 60 Vbeta and 13 Jbeta primers that the PCR ran. The assay was immunoSEQ multiplex PCR, and TCRdb's table has in-frame clones only and misses some. The sample holds 90,000 or so clones; about 77% are singletons and the top ten take 4% to 5.5%. The sample was PBMCs. The receptors originated from a male donor in good health and CMV-seropositive.

The chain has TRBV9 and TRBJ2-5; TRBD2 matches at 15 bases. From germline, CDR1 is SGDLS and CDR2 YYNGEE. This CDR3 has 16 residues. J lost 4 bases, V lost 3 bases, and 4 bases had no gene match. DNA of the CDR3: TGTGCCAGCAGCGGGACTAGCGGGGGGGTTGGAGAGACCCAGTACTTC. This sequence encodes CASSGTSGGVGETQYF.

This clone was found a few times. This chain joins TRBV15 and TRBJ2-2; 12 bases match TRBD2. This CDR3 comprises 15 residues. Germline V gene lookup returns CDR1 LNHNV and CDR2 YYDKDF (reference sequence). Trimming at V came to 1 base and at J to 6 bases, leaving 0 bases not matched to a gene. The CDR3 is CATSRASGGAGELFF. The CDR3 nucleotides are TGTGCCACCAGCAGAGCTAGCGGGGGGGCCGGGGAGCTGTTTTTT. Drawing the rest from reference TRBV15 and TRBJ2-2, the complete variable domain is DAMVIQNPRYQVTQFGKPVTLSCSQTLNHNVMYWYQQKSSQAPKLLFHYYDKDFNNEADTPDNFQSRRPNTSFCFLDIRSPGLGDTAMYLCATSRASGGAGELFFGEGSRLTVL.

The rearrangement joins TRBV28 to TRBJ1-5, with 7 nucleotides matching TRBD1. Per germline, CDR1 MDHEN and CDR2 SYDVKM. J was trimmed by 7 bases and V by 4 bases; bases with no gene match: 7. This CDR3 has 14 amino acids. CDR3 DNA sequence: TGTGCCAGCAGTTCCCGACAGGGCGGACAGCCCCAGCATTTT. As protein: CASSSRQGGQPQHF.

This clone was found once. This sequence joins TRBV19 and TRBJ1-4; possibly TRBD1 for D (5 bases). V was clipped by 5 bases and J by 8 bases, with 18 bases between them. This CDR3 region has 15 residues. Germline CDR1 and CDR2: LNHDA and SQIVND (reference sequence). The CDR3 is CASSPPGTPGEKLFF. CDR3 coding DNA: TGTGCCAGTAGTCCTCCCGGGACTCCGGGAGAAAAACTGTTTTTT.

This chain connects TRBV7-6 to TRBJ2-7; 7 nucleotides match TRBD1. CDR1 is SGHVS, CDR2 FNYEAQ, per germline. J was trimmed by 4 bases and V by 4 bases; bases with no gene match: 10. This CDR3 comprises 15 residues. CDR3 sequence reads: CASSSLRGQPYEQYF. CDR3 coding DNA: TGTGCCAGCAGCTCACTTAGGGGACAGCCATACGAGCAGTACTTC.

The chain uses TRBV5-4 and TRBJ2-5; the D gene is possibly TRBD2 (5 bases). Near its end, the DNA agrees better with TRBJ2-7, so the J call may be wrong. This CDR3 contains 13 residues. Looked up from germline, CDR1 is SGHNT and CDR2 is YYREEE (reference sequence). CDR3: CASSSRTLHEQYF. CDR3 coding DNA: TGTGCCAGCAGCTCCCGGACTCTGCACGAGCAGTACTTC.

The genes are TRBV6-4 and TRBJ2-2; tentative D call: TRBD2 (7 bases). Germline V gene sequence: CDR1 MRHNA, CDR2 SNTAGT. This CDR3 spans 14 amino acids. Trimming stripped 3 bases from V and 6 bases from J, with 11 bases between. In DNA, the CDR3 is TGTGCCAGCAGTGAAGGGGGGGCCTCCGGGGAGCTGTTTTTT. This codes for CASSEGGASGELFF.

The chain joins TRBV6-6 to TRBJ2-5, with 8 bases matching TRBD2. The J call may be mistaken, given a closer DNA end match to TRBJ2-7. Germline CDR1 MNHNY, CDR2 SVGAGI (reference sequence). The CDR3 has 14 residues. The CDR3 DNA follows: TGTGCCAGCTTGCCGGCGGGGGGCTCCTACGAGCAGTACTTC. It is translated as CASLPAGGSYEQYF.

The J gene is TRBJ2-7, the V gene TRBV5-1; 13 bases match TRBD2. In germline, CDR1 is SGHRS, CDR2 YFSETQ. V lost 0 bases to trimming and J lost 2 bases; unmatched junction nucleotides: 5. This CDR3 has 17 amino acids. CDR3 nucleotide sequence: TGCGCCAGCAGCTTGGGACTAGCGGGGGGAACCGCCTACGAGCAGTACTTC. Protein sequence: CASSLGLAGGTAYEQYF.

This clone came up once. The chain couples TRBV7-9 to TRBJ1-2; D ambiguous. The length of the CDR3 is 13 residues. V lost 2 bases, J lost 4 bases, and 8 bases lay in between. Germline V lookup: CDR1 SEHNR, CDR2 FQNEAQ (reference sequence). CDR3 sequence reads: CASSLQASYGYTF. CDR3 coding DNA: TGTGCCAGCAGCTTACAGGCCTCCTATGGCTACACCTTC.

The V gene is TRBV7-6, the J gene TRBJ1-1, with unresolved D. Trimming removed 1 base at V and 6 bases at J, with 9 bases between. The CDR3 spans 13 residues. Germline loops: CDR1 SGHVS, CDR2 FNYEAQ. The CDR3 nucleotides read TGTGCCAGCAGCTTAGGAGGTCGATCTGAAGCTTTCTTT. Translated: CASSLGGRSEAFF. Using reference TRBV7-6 and TRBJ1-1 for the parts outside the CDR3, the full variable domain is GAGVSQSPRYKVTKRGQDVALRCDPISGHVSLYWYRQALGQGPEFLTYFNYEAQQDKSGLPNDRFSAERPEGSISTLTIQRTEQRDSAMYRCASSLGGRSEAFFGQGTRLTVV.

This clone was seen a handful of times. This chain joins TRBV10-2 and TRBJ1-1, with a weak D call TRBD1 (5 bases). Germline values: CDR1 WSHSY, CDR2 SAAADI. CDR3 size: 13 residues. Trimming shortened V by 4 bases and J by 1 base, and 7 bases separated the two germline ends. In DNA form, the CDR3 reads TGCGCCAGCAGTGTTCAGGGGAACACTGAAGCTTTCTTT. It translates to CASSVQGNTEAFF.

The chain joins TRBV7-2 to TRBJ1-2, with unresolved D. CDR1 SGHTA and CDR2 FQGNSA come from the germline V gene. The V and J ends lost 5 bases and 3 bases respectively, with 7 bases between them. The CDR3 has 12 amino acids. Written as DNA, the CDR3 is TGTGCCAGCAGCCGAGATCACTATGGCTACACCTTC. Protein: CASSRDHYGYTF. Variable domain in full (rest from reference TRBV7-2 and TRBJ1-2): GAGVSQSPSNKVTEKGKDVELRCDPISGHTALYWYRQSLGQGLEFLIYFQGNSAPDKSGLPSDRFSAERTGGSVSTLTIQRTQQEDSAVYLCASSRDHYGYTFGSGTRLTVV.

The chain employs TRBV19 and TRBJ1-1, with D possibly being TRBD1 (5 bases). This CDR3 spans 13 amino acids. The V gene's germline CDR1 is LNHDA and CDR2 SQIVND (reference sequence). Trimming removed 1 base from V and 3 bases from J, with 6 bases in between. CDR3 sequence (DNA): TGTGCCAGTAGTATAGGGGGGGACACTGAAGCTTTCTTT. This gives the protein CASSIGGDTEAFF.

The chain joins TRBV18 to TRBJ2-5; TRBD1 matches at 9 bases. Trimming cost V 2 bases and J 6 bases; bases outside gene matches: 7. Germline-derived CDR1 and CDR2 are KGHSH and LQKENI. The CDR3 sequence is 15 residues long. The CDR3 spells CASSPSLQGAKTQYF. The CDR3 DNA sequence: TGTGCCAGCTCACCAAGTTTACAGGGGGCCAAGACCCAGTACTTC.

V usage is TRBV4-2 and J usage is TRBJ2-7; D unclear. The CDR3 loop spans 16 amino acids. V was cut by 0 bases and J by 2 bases, with 14 bases left in between. The V gene's germline CDR1 is LGHNA and CDR2 YNFKEQ. CDR3 in amino acids: CASSQEGSGDPYEQYF. CDR3 nucleotide sequence: TGTGCCAGCAGCCAAGAGGGCTCAGGTGACCCCTACGAGCAGTACTTC.

This rearrangement joins TRBV6-6 to TRBJ2-1, with D possibly TRBD2 on 6 matching bases. Looked up from germline, CDR1 is MNHNY and CDR2 is SVGAGI (reference sequence). CDR3 size: 15 residues. V was cut by 0 bases and J by 2 bases, with 8 bases left in between. The CDR3 reads CASSYSRETYNEQFF. DNA for the CDR3: TGTGCCAGCAGTTACTCTCGGGAGACCTACAATGAGCAGTTCTTC.

The V and J genes are TRBV28 and TRBJ1-6; 7 positions agree with TRBD1. The V and J ends lost 6 bases and 10 bases, in that order; junction bases with no gene match: 24. The CDR3 is made up of 19 amino acids. The germline V gene has CDR1 MDHEN and CDR2 SYDVKM. Here the CDR3 reads CASRTPRDSNFPSGSPLHF. The CDR3 DNA sequence: TGTGCCAGCAGGACCCCCCGGGACAGCAATTTTCCGTCCGGATCACCCCTCCACTTT.

This clone was recorded a few times. The V gene is TRBV19, the J gene TRBJ1-2; D uncertain. Germline V gene sequence: CDR1 LNHDA, CDR2 SQIVND (reference sequence). V lost 7 bases and J lost 6, with 9 bases in between. The CDR3 sequence is 11 residues long. The DNA of the CDR3 is TGTGCCAGTAAACACCAGGATGGCTACACCTTC. This codes for CASKHQDGYTF.

CDR3 sequence reads: CASSARTGSIADAFF. The CDR3 DNA reads TGCGCCAGCAGCGCCCGGACAGGGAGTATCGCCGACGCTTTCTTT. The chain carries TRBV10-1 and TRBJ1-1; TRBD1 matches 8 bases. The CDR3 length is 15 residues. The J segment lost 11 bases and the V segment lost 6 bases, leaving 17 bases of the junction unmatched. The V gene's germline CDR1 is WNHNN and CDR2 SYGVQD (reference sequence).

The genes are TRBV4-1 and TRBJ2-5, with D unclear. V lost 0 bases, J lost 4 bases, and 9 bases lay in between. The CDR3 is 14 amino acids. The germline V gene has CDR1 MGHRA and CDR2 YSYEKL. CDR3 residues: CASSQDIVSETQYF. CDR3 bases: TGCGCCAGCAGCCAAGATATCGTTTCAGAGACCCAGTACTTC.

Here the CDR3 reads CASSPLTSGGTDTQYF. DNA of the CDR3: TGTGCCAGCAGCCCTTTAACTAGCGGGGGCACAGATACGCAGTATTTT. V gene TRBV7-2 combines with J gene TRBJ2-3; 10 positions match TRBD2. Losses at the gene ends were 5 bases for V and 1 base for J; bases not matched to a gene: 6. This CDR3 is 16 amino acids long. Germline CDR1 reads SGHTA; CDR2 reads FQGNSA.

The chain links TRBV11-3 to TRBJ2-6; 9 nucleotides agree with TRBD1. CDR3 length: 17 amino acids. Germline assignment: CDR1 SGHNT and CDR2 YENEEA. V lost 5 bases to trimming and J lost 2 bases; unmatched junction nucleotides: 7. CDR3 DNA: TGTGCCAGCAGCCCGGGACAGGGCTTTACTGGGGCCAACGTCCTGACTTTC. Its translation: CASSPGQGFTGANVLTF.